What follows is one T cell receptor beta chain and its context. The antigen is unknown. The method was immunoSEQ multiplex PCR; TCRdb's version includes in-frame clones alone and lacks a portion of them. The sample holds some 640,000 clones, about 90% seen once. These data are taken from a study of Ad26.COV2.S vaccination and SARS-CoV-2 variants. For the study at large: Donor got 5x10^10 or 1x10^11 viral particles of Ad26.COV2.S.

Sample treatment: some 20 received Ad26.COV2.S at low or high dose, single or two shots; about five received placebo; per-sample allocation not given. Samples came from day 63 after the first vaccine or placebo injection. Findings and caveats of the study: Whether participants received vaccine or placebo, their non-spike TCR breadth was similar.

V was trimmed by 2 bases and J by 9 bases, leaving 22 bases between them. The CDR3 totals 16 residues. The V gene's germline CDR1 is KGHSH and CDR2 LQKENI. The origin of this receptor is a person between 18 and 65 years old who received the Ad26.COV2.S COVID-19 vaccine or a placebo. The source material was peripheral blood, sampled in a trial of Ad26.COV2.S vaccine versus placebo. The rearrangement joins TRBV18 to TRBJ2-5, with D possibly being TRBD1 (6 bases). In DNA form, the CDR3 reads TGTGCCAGCTCACCAAACAGGGTTGGGGGAGAAGCGGCCCAGTACTTC. Its translation is CASSPNRVGGEAAQYF.